This T cell receptor (beta chain) was captured in a study of T-cell memory formation after mild COVID-19. Study overall: TCR clusters were mostly donor specific.

This clonotype has more than one count but fewer than ten. The antigen is unknown. Broader study findings: The pre-infection memory compartment contained some responding clones, suggesting cross-reactive memory joined.

Via MiXCR, TCRdb re-called the 5' RACE reads, giving one row per CDR3 protein. The sample comprises hundreds of thousands of distinct CDR3 sequences, under 8.5% of which are singletons, and 20% to 25% rests with the top ten. CDR1 and CDR2 (germline): SEHNR, FQNEAQ (reference sequence). The V gene end was trimmed by 1 base and the J gene end by 8 bases; junction bases not matched to a gene: 2. The CDR3 has 15 residues. This chain connects TRBV7-9 to TRBJ2-1, with 13 bases identical to TRBD2. Sample: PBMCs or a T cell subset sorted from them (not recorded which). The receptor was derived from a man aged 18 to 30 who had mild COVID-19 (a few samples of this study predate the infection). Cell type and time point are not known. CDR3 coding DNA: TGTGCCAGCAGCTTAGGGACTAGCGGGGGATATGAGCAGTTCTTC. It codes for CASSLGTSGGYEQFF. Together with reference TRBV7-9 and TRBJ2-1, the CDR3 gives the full variable domain: DTGVSQNPRHKITKRGQNVTFRCDPISEHNRLYWYRQTLGQGPEFLTYFQNEAQLEKSRLLSDRFSAERPKGSFSTLEIQRTEQGDSAMYLCASSLGTSGGYEQFFGPGTRLTVL.